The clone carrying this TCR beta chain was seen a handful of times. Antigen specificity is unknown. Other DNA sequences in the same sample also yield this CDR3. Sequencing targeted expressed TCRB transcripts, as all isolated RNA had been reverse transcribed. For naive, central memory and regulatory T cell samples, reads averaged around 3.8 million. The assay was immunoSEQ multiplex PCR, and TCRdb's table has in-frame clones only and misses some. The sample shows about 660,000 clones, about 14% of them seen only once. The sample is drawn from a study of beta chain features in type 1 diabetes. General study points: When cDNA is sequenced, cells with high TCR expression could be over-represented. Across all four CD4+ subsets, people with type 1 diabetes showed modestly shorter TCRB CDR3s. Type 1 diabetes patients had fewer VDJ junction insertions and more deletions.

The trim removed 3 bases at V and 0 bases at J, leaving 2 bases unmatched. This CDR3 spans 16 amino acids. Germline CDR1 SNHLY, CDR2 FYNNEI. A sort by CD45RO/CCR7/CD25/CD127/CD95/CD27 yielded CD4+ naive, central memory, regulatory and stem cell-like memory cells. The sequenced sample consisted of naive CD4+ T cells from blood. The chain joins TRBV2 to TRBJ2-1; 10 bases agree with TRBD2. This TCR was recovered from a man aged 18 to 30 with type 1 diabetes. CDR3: CASSELAGGSYNEQFF. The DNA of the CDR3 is TGTGCCAGCAGTGAGTTAGCGGGAGGCTCCTACAATGAGCAGTTCTTC. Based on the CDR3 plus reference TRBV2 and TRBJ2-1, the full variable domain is EPEVTQTPSHQVTQMGQEVILRCVPISNHLYFYWYRQILGQKVEFLVSFYNNEISEKSEIFDDQFSVERPDGSNFTLKIRSTKLEDSAMYFCASSELAGGSYNEQFFGPGTRLTVL.